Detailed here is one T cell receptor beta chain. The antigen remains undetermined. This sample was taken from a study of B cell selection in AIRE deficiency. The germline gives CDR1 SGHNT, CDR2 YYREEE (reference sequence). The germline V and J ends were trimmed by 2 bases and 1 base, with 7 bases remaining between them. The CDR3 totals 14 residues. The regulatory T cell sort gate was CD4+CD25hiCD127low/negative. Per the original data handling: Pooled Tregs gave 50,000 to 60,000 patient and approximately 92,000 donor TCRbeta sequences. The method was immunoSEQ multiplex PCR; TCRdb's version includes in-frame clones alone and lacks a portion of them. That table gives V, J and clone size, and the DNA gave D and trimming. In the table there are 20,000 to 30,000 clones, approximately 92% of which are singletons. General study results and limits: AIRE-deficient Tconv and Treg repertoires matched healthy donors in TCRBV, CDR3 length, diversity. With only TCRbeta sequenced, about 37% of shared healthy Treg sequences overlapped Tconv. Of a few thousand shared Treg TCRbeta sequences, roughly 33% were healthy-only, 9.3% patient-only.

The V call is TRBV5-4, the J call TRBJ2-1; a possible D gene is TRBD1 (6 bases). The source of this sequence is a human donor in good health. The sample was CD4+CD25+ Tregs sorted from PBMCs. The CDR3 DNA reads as TGTGCCAGCAGCTTACAGGGATCCTACAATGAGCAGTTCTTC. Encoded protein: CASSLQGSYNEQFF.